The T cell receptor (beta chain) described here comes from a study of Ad26.COV2.S vaccination and SARS-CoV-2 variants. On the study more broadly: Participant was drawn from the COV1001 Ad26.COV2.S trial arm. Ad26.COV2.S, an intramuscular injection, was given once or twice 56 days apart.

Sample treatment: some 20 received Ad26.COV2.S at low or high dose, single or two shots; about 5 received placebo; per-sample allocation not given. Samples were taken on day 63 after the first vaccine or placebo injection. CDR1 and CDR2 (germline): WSHSY, SAAADI. V was pared by 6 bases and J by 3 bases, with 4 bases of the junction left unmatched. The CDR3 is made up of 15 amino acids. The assay was immunoSEQ multiplex PCR, and TCRdb's table has in-frame clones only and misses some. The sample has about 460,000 clones, about nine tenths seen once. The clonotype comes from a person between 18 and 65 years old who received the Ad26.COV2.S COVID-19 vaccine or a placebo. V gene TRBV10-2 combines with J gene TRBJ1-5; 11 bases are shared with TRBD1. Source: peripheral blood, taken in a trial of Ad26.COV2.S vaccine versus placebo. The CDR3, as DNA: TGCGCCAGCAGCGGACAGGGGGCCATCAATCAGCCCCAGCATTTT. Residues: CASSGQGAINQPQHF.